The T cell receptor beta chain described here comes from a study of OX40 agonist ivuxolimab in advanced cancers. Study-wide results and caveats: Some patients without response likewise showed low normalized clonal expansion.

From germline, CDR1 is LGHNA and CDR2 YNFKEQ. V lost 0 bases and J 6 bases, leaving 13 bases between the germline ends. This CDR3 is built from 15 residues. With regard to this clone: Its antigen is unknown.

Assay used: immunoSEQ multiplex PCR; TCRdb lists only in-frame clones, some missing. The top ten hold under 4% of the sample, which has about 79,000 clones, about 85% seen once. Material: CD4+ or CD8+ T cells sorted from blood, obtained in a trial of the OX40 agonist ivuxolimab. This chain connects TRBV4-2 to TRBJ2-3, with D perhaps matching TRBD1 (6 bases). The source is an adult with an advanced solid tumor such as melanoma, head and neck, liver or kidney cancer. This CDR3 reads CASSQEGAPRDTQYF. The CDR3, as DNA: TGTGCCAGCAGCCAAGAGGGGGCCCCTAGGGATACGCAGTATTTT.